One and the same sample provided the 13 T cell receptor beta chains below, sequenced in a study of blood T cell repertoires in COVID-19. Method: immunoSEQ multiplex PCR; TCRdb's copy keeps in-frame clones and lacks some. The table lists 270,000 or so clones, 80% to 90% of them singletons. The sample consisted of peripheral blood. These receptors came from a woman between 35 and 50 years old who had recovered from COVID-19.

This clone was observed a single time. The rearrangement joins TRBV2 to TRBJ2-1; TRBD2 aligns across 11 bases. The length of the CDR3 is 16 residues. Germline CDR1 SNHLY, CDR2 FYNNEI. V shed 3 bases, J shed 4 bases, and the junction held 5 bases outside the gene matches. CDR3 in amino acids: CASSDSGRAFYNEQFF. CDR3 nucleotides: TGTGCCAGCAGTGATAGCGGGAGGGCCTTTTACAATGAGCAGTTCTTC.

The table lists this clone with a count of one. The chain is built from TRBV6-5 and TRBJ1-1; perhaps TRBD1 as D (5 bases). This CDR3 has 12 residues. The V end was cut by 4 bases, the J end by 8 bases, with 11 bases between. Germline V gene lookup returns CDR1 MNHEY and CDR2 SVGAGI. DNA of the CDR3: TGTGCCAGCAGTTCAGGGTTCGACGAAGCTTTCTTT. This codes for CASSSGFDEAFF.

The J gene is TRBJ2-1, the V gene TRBV4-3; weak D call: TRBD2 (6 bases). This CDR3 contains 15 residues. Germline V gene lookup returns CDR1 LGHNA and CDR2 YSLEER. The ends were cut back, 0 bases at V and 6 bases at J, with 12 bases in the middle. The DNA for the CDR3 is TGCGCCAGCAGCCAAGAAGGACGGGAGTCCAATGAGCAGTTCTTC. This translates into CASSQEGRESNEQFF.

The rearrangement links TRBV11-3 to TRBJ2-1; D is undetermined. CDR1 and CDR2 (germline): SGHNT, YENEEA. V was pared by 5 bases and J by 1 base, with 12 bases between. This CDR3 comprises 15 residues. The CDR3 region is CASSRLILSYNEQFF. In nucleotides, the CDR3 is TGTGCCAGCAGCCGTTTAATCCTATCCTACAATGAGCAGTTCTTC.

The V gene is TRBV2, the J gene TRBJ2-1; tentative D call: TRBD1 (5 bases). This CDR3 spans 15 amino acids. V was cut by 8 bases and J by 0 bases, with 14 bases left in between. Germline CDR1 is SNHLY and CDR2 is FYNNEI. The DNA for the CDR3 is TGTGCCAGCGTGGACATCAGATACTCCTACAATGAGCAGTTCTTC. This sequence encodes CASVDIRYSYNEQFF.

This rearrangement joins TRBV4-2 to TRBJ1-5; 7 bases map to TRBD1. Trimming cost V 1 base and J 5 bases; bases outside gene matches: 8. CDR1 is LGHNA and CDR2 is YNFKEQ in the germline V gene. The CDR3 sequence is 16 residues long. The CDR3 reads CASSQGLRGEDQPQHF. The CDR3 region has the DNA TGTGCCAGCAGCCAAGGTCTCAGGGGGGAGGATCAGCCCCAGCATTTT.

The V call is TRBV2, the J call TRBJ1-2; no reliable D call. CDR1 is SNHLY and CDR2 is FYNNEI in the germline V gene. The CDR3 totals 14 residues. Between the trimmed V and J ends, which lost 1 base and 8 bases, there was a span of 14 bases. CDR3 residues: CASSEDRGSQGYTF. CDR3 DNA sequence: TGTGCCAGCAGTGAAGACAGAGGGTCTCAGGGCTACACCTTC.

This clone was observed a few times. The J gene is TRBJ1-3, the V gene TRBV7-6, with unresolved D. The V gene lost 1 base and the J gene lost 0 bases, with 10 bases spanning the gap. CDR1 is SGHVS and CDR2 is FNYEAQ in the germline V gene. The CDR3 has 16 residues. The CDR3 DNA reads as TGTGCCAGCAGCTTAGGTTATGGTAGCTCTGGAAACACCATATATTTT. It encodes CASSLGYGSSGNTIYF. Full variable domain (outside the CDR3, taken from reference TRBV7-6 and TRBJ1-3): GAGVSQSPRYKVTKRGQDVALRCDPISGHVSLYWYRQALGQGPEFLTYFNYEAQQDKSGLPNDRFSAERPEGSISTLTIQRTEQRDSAMYRCASSLGYGSSGNTIYFGEGSWLTVV.

This clone was counted once. The chain is built from TRBV10-3 and TRBJ1-6; 11 positions match TRBD1. The CDR3 is 14 residues long. Germline V gene sequence: CDR1 ENHRY, CDR2 SYGVKD. Trimming cost V 4 bases and J 10 bases; bases outside gene matches: 3. CDR3 region: CAISADRGLSPLHF. The CDR3 DNA is TGTGCCATCAGTGCGGACAGGGGGCTGTCACCCCTCCACTTT.

The chain joins TRBV3-1 (or the pseudogene TRBV3-2) to TRBJ2-5; TRBD1 might be the D (7 bases). The CDR3 loop spans 16 amino acids. Trimming shortened V by 2 bases and J by 1 base, and 14 bases separated the two germline ends. Per germline, CDR1 LGHDT and CDR2 YNNKEL (reference sequence). CDR3 sequence reads: CASSQPRGDSQETQYF. The DNA of the CDR3 is TGTGCCAGCAGCCAACCGAGGGGGGACAGCCAAGAGACCCAGTACTTC.

V and J are TRBV6-5 and TRBJ1-4; D is perhaps TRBD1 (5 bases). Trimming pared 0 bases from V and 7 bases from J, leaving 15 bases between. Germline CDR1 and CDR2: MNHEY and SVGAGI. The CDR3 is 16 residues long. CDR3 nucleotide sequence: TGTGCCAGCAGTTACTCGATGGCCAGGGTGGGTGAAAAACTGTTTTTT. It yields the protein CASSYSMARVGEKLFF.

This sequence joins TRBV27 and TRBJ2-5; 8 bases are shared with TRBD2. The CDR3 runs to 16 residues. Germline loops: CDR1 MNHEY, CDR2 SMNVEV (reference sequence). With 2 bases clipped from V and 2 bases from J, the junction kept 7 bases outside the gene matches. CDR3 loop: CASSLRGGGIQETQYF. CDR3 bases: TGTGCCAGCAGTTTAAGGGGCGGGGGGATACAAGAGACCCAGTACTTC.

The gene calls are TRBV28 and TRBJ2-1; the match to TRBD2 covers 12 bases. The J segment lost 7 bases and the V segment lost 4 bases, leaving 11 bases of the junction unmatched. This CDR3 contains 17 residues. CDR1 and CDR2 (germline): MDHEN, SYDVKM. CDR3 region: CASSSTLTSGGRNEQFF. The CDR3 DNA follows: TGTGCCAGCAGTTCCACCCTGACTAGCGGGGGTCGGAATGAGCAGTTCTTC. The whole variable domain, remainder taken from reference TRBV28 and TRBJ2-1, is DVKVTQSSRYLVKRTGEKVFLECVQDMDHENMFWYRQDPGLGLRLIYFSYDVKMKEKGDIPEGYSVSREKKERFSLILESASTNQTSMYLCASSSTLTSGGRNEQFFGPGTRLTVL.